What follows are 23 T cell receptor beta chains derived from one specimen sequenced in a study of blood T cell repertoires in COVID-19. The method was immunoSEQ multiplex PCR; TCRdb's version includes in-frame clones alone and lacks a portion of them. The table includes approximately 230,000 clones, about 88% detected once. Sample: peripheral blood. These receptors came from a woman aged 40 to 50 who had recovered from COVID-19.

To note about this clone: Other DNA sequences in the sample encode the same CDR3. The chain recombines TRBV30 with TRBJ1-5; D is possibly TRBD1 (6 bases). Trimming cost V 3 bases and J 3 bases, with 9 bases left between them. The V gene's germline CDR1 is GTSNPN and CDR2 SVGIG (reference sequence). The CDR3 length is 13 residues. In DNA, the CDR3 is TGTGCCTGGAGCGCAGGGGCCAATCAGCCCCAGCATTTT. Protein: CAWSAGANQPQHF. Together with reference TRBV30 and TRBJ1-5, the CDR3 gives the full variable domain: SQTIHQWPATLVQPVGSPLSLECTVEGTSNPNLYWYRQAAGRGLQLLFYSVGIGQISSEVPQNLSASRPQDRQFILSSKKLLLSDSGFYLCAWSAGANQPQHFGDGTRLSIL.

The genes are TRBV10-3 and TRBJ2-7; 7 bases map to TRBD1. CDR3 length: 12 amino acids. Germline trimming cut 6 bases from V and 4 bases from J; bases unmatched to any gene: 3. CDR1 is ENHRY and CDR2 is SYGVKD in the germline V gene. CDR3 loop: CAISGTEYEQYF. CDR3 sequence (DNA): TGTGCCATCAGCGGGACAGAGTACGAGCAGTACTTC.

This rearrangement joins TRBV27 to TRBJ1-4; the D is unclear. The CDR3 is 12 residues long. V was pared by 4 bases and J by 8 bases, with 8 bases between. The germline gives CDR1 MNHEY, CDR2 SMNVEV (reference sequence). CDR3 loop: CASSSREEKLFF. For the CDR3, the DNA is TGTGCCAGCAGTTCTAGGGAGGAAAAACTGTTTTTT.

The chain recombines TRBV11-3 with TRBJ2-6, with a weak D call TRBD1 (5 bases). The CDR3 loop spans 16 amino acids. Between the trimmed V and J ends, which lost 3 bases and 0 bases, there was a span of 9 bases. Looked up from germline, CDR1 is SGHNT and CDR2 is YENEEA. DNA for the CDR3: TGTGCCAGCAGCTTGGGGCAGTTCTCTGGGGCCAACGTCCTGACTTTC. Translated: CASSLGQFSGANVLTF.

The CDR3 bases are TGTGCCAGCAGCGTAGTGGACGGGAGTGGGGGAGAGACCCAGTACTTC. This translates into CASSVVDGSGGETQYF. The chain recombines TRBV9 with TRBJ2-5; D possibly corresponds to TRBD2 (6 bases). The CDR3 spans 16 residues. Germline lookup yields CDR1 SGDLS and CDR2 YYNGEE. The V and J ends lost 0 bases and 4 bases respectively, with 16 bases between them.

This clone has only a few counts. CDR3 nucleotides: TGTGCCATCAGTGAGAGGGGTAGCTATGGCTACACCTTC. Protein: CAISERGSYGYTF. This sequence joins TRBV10-3 and TRBJ1-2, with a weak D call TRBD1 (5 bases). The CDR3 consists of 13 residues. V lost 2 bases to trimming and J lost 4 bases, with 8 bases between them. Germline loops: CDR1 ENHRY, CDR2 SYGVKD.

The genes are TRBV11-3 and TRBJ2-2; TRBD2 matches 9 bases. The CDR3 contains 18 residues. V was pared by 3 bases and J by 9 bases, with 17 bases of the junction left unmatched. Germline lookup yields CDR1 SGHNT and CDR2 YENEEA. Here the CDR3 reads CASSFSTSGYPYPRELFF. CDR3 sequence (DNA): TGTGCCAGCAGCTTTTCGACTAGCGGATACCCTTATCCCCGGGAGCTGTTTTTT.

This chain joins TRBV6-7 and TRBJ2-5, with a tentative D call TRBD2 (5 bases). TRBV6-7 is filed as an ORF, its function uncertain. V lost 0 bases and J 0 bases, leaving 17 bases between the germline ends. This CDR3 comprises 18 residues. This chain's CDR3 is CASSYSYMETGYQETQYF. The CDR3 bases are TGTGCCAGCAGTTACTCGTACATGGAAACGGGGTACCAAGAGACCCAGTACTTC.

V is TRBV15 and J is TRBJ2-1; 8 bases fit TRBD2. With 0 bases clipped from V and 2 bases from J, the junction kept 12 bases outside the gene matches. The CDR3 loop spans 19 amino acids. Germline loops: CDR1 LNHNV, CDR2 YYDKDF (reference sequence). The DNA for the CDR3 is TGTGCCACCAGCAGAGATACATCTAGCGGGCTATCGGCCTACAATGAGCAGTTCTTC. Protein sequence: CATSRDTSSGLSAYNEQFF.

The chain links TRBV7-9 to TRBJ2-1; TRBD1 matches 9 bases. The V gene's germline CDR1 is SEHNR and CDR2 FQNEAQ (reference sequence). This CDR3 contains 17 residues. After removal of 5 bases from V and 7 bases from J, the junction contained 15 bases not matched to a gene. The CDR3 DNA is TGTGCCAGCAGCCCCGGGGGGTGGGACAGGGATACAAATGAGCAGTTCTTC. This gives the protein CASSPGGWDRDTNEQFF.

This rearrangement joins TRBV9 to TRBJ1-3, with D possibly matching TRBD1 (5 bases). CDR3 length: 16 amino acids. V was pared by 0 bases and J by 4 bases, with 14 bases between. The germline gives CDR1 SGDLS, CDR2 YYNGEE. CDR3 residues: CASSVDSRVAGNTIYF. CDR3 coding DNA: TGTGCCAGCAGCGTAGATTCCAGGGTAGCCGGAAACACCATATATTTT.

V gene TRBV19 combines with J gene TRBJ1-5; D gene uncertain. The CDR3 is 15 amino acids. V was pared by 1 base and J by 1 base, with 8 bases between. Germline V gene data show CDR1 as LNHDA and CDR2 as SQIVND (reference sequence). CDR3 sequence (DNA): TGTGCCAGTAGTATAGTGAGTCGCAGCAATCAGCCCCAGCATTTT. Translation gives CASSIVSRSNQPQHF.

The gene calls are TRBV9 and TRBJ1-2, with D perhaps TRBD1 (6 bases). The germline gives CDR1 SGDLS, CDR2 YYNGEE. Trimming took off 4 bases at V and 8 bases at J, with 18 bases between the two ends. The CDR3 loop spans 14 amino acids. CDR3 coding DNA: TGTGCCAGCAGCTCCCAAGGGGGGGCGGAGGGCTACACCTTC. Its protein is CASSSQGGAEGYTF.

The chain has TRBV10-3 and TRBJ1-2; D remains unclear. This CDR3 region has 13 residues. Trimming took off 6 bases at V and 6 bases at J, with 14 bases between the two ends. Germline CDR1 ENHRY, CDR2 SYGVKD. The DNA of the CDR3 is TGTGCCATCAGCCCCAGGATTATCGATGGCTACACCTTC. It yields the protein CAISPRIIDGYTF.

The CDR3 DNA sequence: TGTGCCAGCAGCCAGGTTAGCACAGATACGCAGTATTTT. Protein sequence: CASSQVSTDTQYF. The chain couples TRBV5-6 to TRBJ2-3, with D unclear. The germline V gene encodes CDR1 SGHDT and CDR2 YYEEEE. The V gene lost 4 bases and the J gene lost 0 bases, with 6 bases spanning the gap. This CDR3 contains 13 residues.

With respect to this clone: One junction end disagrees with the germline gene, perhaps due to a read error. CDR3 DNA sequence: TGTGCCTGGCAACCTCTAACGGGTCACCCATCCCTCTTC. Encoded protein: CAWQPLTGHPSLF. V gene TRBV30 combines with J gene TRBJ1-2; the D is unclear. The CDR3 runs to 13 residues. Germline V lookup: CDR1 GTSNPN, CDR2 SVGIG (reference sequence).

This clone appeared once. V and J are TRBV7-2 and TRBJ2-5; 13 positions match TRBD2. This CDR3 spans 19 amino acids. The junction had 13 bases not matched to a gene; V was cut back by 4 bases and J by 2 bases. Germline V gene lookup returns CDR1 SGHTA and CDR2 FQGNSA. The CDR3 here is CASSSWTSGRVRRQETQYF. The CDR3 DNA is TGTGCCAGCAGCTCTTGGACTAGCGGGAGAGTGCGGAGGCAAGAGACCCAGTACTTC.

This chain connects TRBV4-1 to TRBJ2-5; 11 nucleotides agree with TRBD2. Looked up from germline, CDR1 is MGHRA and CDR2 is YSYEKL. CDR3 size: 20 residues. Germline trimming cut 0 bases from V and 4 bases from J; bases unmatched to any gene: 16. The CDR3 sequence: CASSQDRTSGGPVWRETQYF. As DNA, the CDR3 is TGCGCCAGCAGCCAAGATCGAACTAGCGGGGGCCCCGTCTGGCGAGAGACCCAGTACTTC.

This clone was picked up one time. This chain uses TRBV29-1 with TRBJ2-7; a possible D gene is TRBD1 (7 bases). Trimming cost V 4 bases and J 4 bases, with 17 bases left between them. The CDR3 runs 14 residues. From germline, CDR1 is SQVTM and CDR2 ANQGSEA. The CDR3 nucleotides read TGCAGCGTTGTCGAACAGGGGAGGACTTACGAGCAGTACTTC. It specifies CSVVEQGRTYEQYF.

V usage is TRBV23-1 and J usage is TRBJ2-5, with 7 nucleotides matching TRBD1. TRBV23-1 qualifies as an ORF whose function is uncertain. The CDR3 loop spans 15 amino acids. V gave up 9 bases and J gave up 3 bases; unmatched junction bases: 13. CDR3 nucleotides: TGCGCCAGGAAAGAACTCAAAGACAGGGAAGAGACCCAGTACTTC. Its translation is CARKELKDREETQYF.

The V and J genes are TRBV14 and TRBJ1-6; D unclear. Germline lookup yields CDR1 SGHDN and CDR2 FVKESK. CDR3 length equals 14 residues. V lost 4 bases and J lost 7, with 11 bases in between. CDR3 in amino acids: CASSPALKNSPLHF. The CDR3 region has the DNA TGTGCCAGCAGCCCCGCCCTAAAAAATTCACCCCTCCACTTT.

The rearrangement links TRBV27 to TRBJ2-1; TRBD1 aligns across 7 bases. The germline gives CDR1 MNHEY, CDR2 SMNVEV (reference sequence). J gave up 2 bases and V 5 bases, and 12 bases lay outside the gene matches. This CDR3 comprises 17 residues. The CDR3 sequence: CASSPATTGAPYNEQFF. In DNA form, the CDR3 reads TGTGCCAGCAGTCCCGCTACCACAGGGGCCCCCTACAATGAGCAGTTCTTC.

This clone was counted a single time. This rearrangement joins TRBV6-1 to TRBJ2-7; 7 nucleotides align to TRBD1. Germline V gene sequence: CDR1 MNHNS, CDR2 SASEGT. This CDR3 has 13 amino acids. Trimming cost V 3 bases and J 7 bases; bases outside gene matches: 6. The CDR3 region is CASSETGLGEQYF. For the CDR3, the DNA is TGTGCCAGCAGTGAGACAGGGCTGGGGGAGCAGTACTTC.